This T cell receptor beta chain was obtained from a study of T cell clones after liver transplantation. Study context: As an antigen-independent comparator, third-party-reactive TCRbeta sequences came from pre-transplant mixed lymphocyte reactions. Three of eight recipients were HCV-positive; others had non-autoimmune, non-viral indications. Subjects received no induction therapy and standard immunosuppression until randomization at 12-24 months post-transplant. Regarding the study as a whole: The donor-reactive repertoire was only partly measurable in two subjects, lacking donor cells.

The V gene's germline CDR1 is MNHNS and CDR2 SASEGT. Trimming took 7 bases from V and 4 from J; bases not matched to a gene: 11. The CDR3 extends over 15 amino acids. Using immunoSEQ multiplex PCR, the repertoire was profiled, and TCRdb retains in-frame clones only, with some absent. There are tens of thousands of clones in the sample; around 70% occur only once, and 2.5% to 3% lies in the top ten. This clone was seen a few times. Its antigen is not identified. This chain connects TRBV6-1 to TRBJ1-2, with 8 bases identical to TRBD1. The clonotype originates from a human patient who received a liver transplant. The graft donor may have given rise to some T cells. This specimen was CD4+ T cells from blood, taken at the approximately 15-month timepoint. Here the CDR3 DNA reads TGTGCCAGCATCACAGGACAGGGAGATAGCTATGGCTACACCTTC. Translating it yields CASITGQGDSYGYTF.